What follows describes a single TCR beta chain. The data were taken from a study of blood T cell repertoires in COVID-19. Trimming cost V 9 bases and J 6 bases; bases outside gene matches: 13. CDR3 length: 15 residues. CDR1 and CDR2 (germline): LNHDA, SQIVND (reference sequence). Sequencing used immunoSEQ multiplex PCR; TCRdb keeps in-frame clones, though not all of them. The table lists approximately 28,000 clones, approximately 93% of them singletons. V usage is TRBV19 and J usage is TRBJ2-1, with TRBD1 identical over 8 bases. The sample taken for sequencing was peripheral blood. This clonotype originated in a woman in her 70s with COVID-19, enrolled during active disease. CDR3 sequence reads: CASHYRDRPSNEQFF. CDR3 bases: TGTGCCAGCCACTACCGGGACAGGCCCTCCAATGAGCAGTTCTTC.